The subject of this entry is one TCR beta chain. This sample was taken from a study of control samples from healthy donors and cancer patients. This CDR3 has 15 amino acids. With V trimmed by 4 bases and J by 2 bases, 8 bases remained unmatched. The germline V gene has CDR1 SGHNT and CDR2 YENEEA. Measured with immunoSEQ multiplex PCR; TCRdb has only the in-frame clones, and not every one. The table lists roughly 24,000 clones, roughly 83% of them singletons. V is TRBV11-3 and J is TRBJ2-7, with 7 nucleotides matching TRBD2. The sequence was obtained from a man aged 60-69 years with head and neck cancer. Sequenced sample: PBMCs. This CDR3 reads CASSYPREYTYEQYF. The DNA for the CDR3 is TGTGCCAGCAGCTATCCGCGGGAGTATACCTACGAGCAGTACTTC.